A single sample gave rise to the 28 T cell receptor beta chains below, sequenced in a study of early T cells in non-severe SARS-CoV-2 infection. TCRdb reprocessed the 5' RACE reads with MiXCR, giving one entry per CDR3 protein. The data show approximately 50,000 distinct CDR3 sequences, about 9.8% seen once. The sample was whole blood. Receptors originate from an adult who was a healthcare worker with PCR-confirmed SARS-CoV-2 infection or an uninfected control (not recorded which).

This clonotype turned up a few times. This rearrangement joins TRBV29-1 to TRBJ2-1, with D perhaps TRBD2 (6 bases). V was pared by 8 bases and J by 4 bases, with 12 bases between. In germline, CDR1 is SQVTM, CDR2 ANQGSEA. The CDR3 totals 12 residues. The CDR3 coding sequence is TGCAGCACTTCGCGGGAATACAATGAGCAGTTCTTC. Translated: CSTSREYNEQFF.

The chain uses TRBV5-1 and TRBJ1-2; D unresolved. Trimming removed 6 bases from V and 1 base from J, with 19 bases in between. The CDR3 runs 16 residues. Germline values: CDR1 SGHRS, CDR2 YFSETQ. In nucleotides, the CDR3 is TGCGCCAGCACCCCAGATGGTGCAGGAGATAACTATGGCTACACCTTC. This translates into CASTPDGAGDNYGYTF.

In this sample, this clonotype turned up a few times. The CDR3 spells CASSLGVGRNNEQFF. In DNA form, the CDR3 reads TGCGCCAGCAGCTTAGGGGTCGGGAGGAACAATGAGCAGTTCTTC. The rearrangement uses TRBV5-1 and TRBJ2-1; 7 bases align to TRBD2. The CDR3 sequence is 15 residues long. Germline trimming cut 2 bases from V and 5 bases from J; bases unmatched to any gene: 7. CDR1 is SGHRS, CDR2 YFSETQ, per germline.

Judged by abundance, this clonotype is medium-sized. The J gene is TRBJ2-7, the V gene TRBV3-1; D might be TRBD2 (6 bases). Germline V lookup: CDR1 LGHDT, CDR2 YNNKEL (reference sequence). V lost 1 base and J lost 0, with 10 bases in between. The CDR3 loop spans 15 amino acids. CDR3 in amino acids: CASSQGTTNSYEQYF. The CDR3 coding sequence is TGTGCCAGCAGCCAAGGGACTACAAACTCCTACGAGCAGTACTTC.

This clonotype was counted at least ten times. The chain couples TRBV9 to TRBJ2-2, with D possibly matching TRBD1 (6 bases). Germline V gene data show CDR1 as SGDLS and CDR2 as YYNGEE. This CDR3 is built from 14 residues. Trimming removed 0 bases from V and 6 bases from J, with 9 bases in between. Here the CDR3 DNA reads TGTGCCAGCAGCGTAGATACAGGGCCCGGGGAGCTGTTTTTT. It is translated as CASSVDTGPGELFF. Together with reference TRBV9 and TRBJ2-2, the CDR3 gives the full variable domain: DSGVTQTPKHLITATGQRVTLRCSPRSGDLSVYWYQQSLDQGLQFLIQYYNGEERAKGNILERFSAQQFPDLHSELNLSSLELGDSALYFCASSVDTGPGELFFGEGSRLTVL.

This chain links TRBV5-1 with TRBJ2-7; D ambiguous. V shed 1 base and J shed 0 bases, with 8 bases lying between them. The CDR3 has 14 residues. Germline V gene data show CDR1 as SGHRS and CDR2 as YFSETQ. As DNA, the CDR3 is TGCGCCAGCAGCTTGATAGGAAACTCCTACGAGCAGTACTTC. It codes for CASSLIGNSYEQYF.

Ten or more counts support this clonotype. The V and J genes are TRBV2 and TRBJ2-5; TRBD2 agrees at 12 bases. The CDR3 spans 15 residues. J was trimmed by 0 bases and V by 8 bases; bases with no gene match: 4. Germline V gene sequence: CDR1 SNHLY, CDR2 FYNNEI. The CDR3 is CASGGTSGYQETQYF. Written as DNA, the CDR3 is TGTGCCAGCGGCGGGACTAGCGGGTACCAAGAGACCCAGTACTTC.

This clonotype was observed at least ten times. The genes are TRBV2 and TRBJ2-1; D tentatively reads TRBD1 or TRBD2 (5 bases each). Germline-derived CDR1 and CDR2 are SNHLY and FYNNEI. The V gene lost 5 bases and the J gene lost 14 bases, with 13 bases spanning the gap. This CDR3 has 11 amino acids. CDR3 DNA sequence: TGTGCCAGCAGTTCAGGGAGCACGGAGTTCTTC. It codes for CASSSGSTEFF.

This clonotype came up a few times. The rearrangement links TRBV10-1 to TRBJ2-6; D uncertain. CDR1 WNHNN and CDR2 SYGVQD come from the germline V gene (reference sequence). The CDR3 is made up of 16 amino acids. V was shortened by 2 bases and J by 0 bases, with 8 bases between the two germline ends. Here the CDR3 DNA reads TGCGCCAGCAGTGAGGGGCGGCACTCTGGGGCCAACGTCCTGACTTTC. Translation gives CASSEGRHSGANVLTF.

This clonotype was observed many times. The chain couples TRBV11-2 to TRBJ2-5, with D perhaps TRBD2 (6 bases). The CDR3 has 13 amino acids. Deletions cut 5 bases from V and 3 bases from J, with 10 bases between. Germline lookup yields CDR1 SGHAT and CDR2 FQNNGV. The CDR3 is CASSAGTKETQYF. The CDR3 nucleotides are TGTGCCAGCAGCGCGGGGACGAAAGAGACCCAGTACTTC.

This clonotype was seen at least ten times. V usage is TRBV7-6 and J usage is TRBJ2-3; D is unclear. CDR3 length equals 15 residues. The V end lost 1 base, the J end lost 1 base, and 9 bases lay between the germline ends. Per the germline V gene, CDR1 is SGHVS and CDR2 is FNYEAQ. The CDR3 protein is CASSLGGGGTDTQYF. In DNA, the CDR3 is TGTGCCAGCAGCTTAGGTGGCGGAGGCACAGATACGCAGTATTTT.

This clonotype was observed many times. This chain connects TRBV4-1 to TRBJ2-7; D is unclear. The germline V and J ends were trimmed by 1 base and 1 base, with 8 bases remaining between them. CDR3 length: 14 residues. From germline, CDR1 is MGHRA and CDR2 YSYEKL. The DNA of the CDR3 is TGCGCCAGCAGCCAAGGAATAGGGTCCTACGAGCAGTACTTC. This encodes CASSQGIGSYEQYF.

The table lists this clonotype with many counts. The chain has TRBV12-3 or TRBV12-4 and TRBJ2-7, with 8 bases matching TRBD1. Unmatched junction bases numbered 13, after V lost 5 bases and J lost 1 base. The CDR3 has 17 residues. The CDR3 sequence: CASSPPRDRFESYEQYF. CDR3 in DNA: TGTGCCAGCAGTCCGCCCCGGGACAGGTTTGAATCCTACGAGCAGTACTTC.

This clonotype was observed many times. The V and J genes are TRBV30 and TRBJ2-7; 7 nucleotides match TRBD1. The CDR3 runs to 13 residues. Trimming took 5 bases from V and 5 from J; bases not matched to a gene: 9. Germline assignment: CDR1 GTSNPN and CDR2 SVGIG (reference sequence). The CDR3 DNA sequence: TGTGCCTGGGAGACAGGGCTCACCAACGAGCAGTACTTC. The encoded protein is CAWETGLTNEQYF.

The rearrangement links TRBV6-2 or TRBV6-3 to TRBJ2-1, with D unclear. Between the trimmed V and J ends, which lost 2 bases and 2 bases, there was a span of 4 bases. In germline, CDR1 is MNHEY, CDR2 SVGEGT. This CDR3 comprises 13 residues. The CDR3 region is CASSYVPYNEQFF. The CDR3, as DNA: TGTGCCAGCAGTTACGTGCCCTACAATGAGCAGTTCTTC.

V is TRBV29-1 and J is TRBJ2-3, with D uncertain. Trimming removed 6 bases from V and 1 base from J, with 14 bases in between. There are 14 residues in the CDR3. Germline assignment: CDR1 SQVTM and CDR2 ANQGSEA. The CDR3 nucleotides are TGCAGCGTGCGACATAGGACGGGCACAGATACGCAGTATTTT. Its translation: CSVRHRTGTDTQYF.

This clonotype showed up many times. The chain recombines TRBV9 with TRBJ2-3, with D possibly being TRBD2 (5 bases). Germline V gene data show CDR1 as SGDLS and CDR2 as YYNGEE. The CDR3 runs 13 residues. V lost 8 bases to trimming and J lost 2 bases, with 12 bases between them. CDR3 nucleotide sequence: TGTGCCAGTTCCCCCGGGAACACAGATACGCAGTATTTT. It yields the protein CASSPGNTDTQYF.

This clonotype has at least ten counts. J is TRBJ2-7 and V is TRBV12-3 or TRBV12-4; weak D call: TRBD1 (5 bases). With 6 bases removed from V and 2 bases from J, the gap between germline ends came to 14 bases. The length of the CDR3 is 14 residues. CDR3 bases: TGTGCCAGCAGCCTACGGACAAGAGCCTACGAGCAGTACTTC. It codes for CASSLRTRAYEQYF.

This clonotype was seen only a few times. CDR3 sequence reads: CASSLYGPGGSEQFF. In DNA form, the CDR3 reads TGTGCCAGCAGTTTATACGGCCCAGGGGGAAGTGAGCAGTTCTTC. This chain joins TRBV27 and TRBJ2-1, with 7 bases that match TRBD1. CDR3 size: 15 residues. The V gene end was trimmed by 1 base and the J gene end by 9 bases; junction bases not matched to a gene: 9. In germline, CDR1 is MNHEY, CDR2 SMNVEV (reference sequence).

This clonotype came up a few times. The chain recombines TRBV6-5 with TRBJ2-2; D is unresolved. The germline V gene encodes CDR1 MNHEY and CDR2 SVGAGI. This CDR3 is built from 14 residues. Trimming took 2 bases from V and 3 from J, leaving 7 bases between them. CDR3 sequence: CASSYDEDTGELFF. As DNA, the CDR3 is TGTGCCAGCAGTTACGACGAGGACACCGGGGAGCTGTTTTTT.

This clonotype was counted between two and nine times. V and J are TRBV9 and TRBJ2-3, with 10 bases identical to TRBD1. Germline assignment: CDR1 SGDLS and CDR2 YYNGEE. The CDR3 covers 13 residues. Trimming cost V 7 bases and J 1 base; bases outside gene matches: 0. Written as DNA, the CDR3 is TGTGCCAGCGGGACAGGGGGCACAGATACGCAGTATTTT. Translated, it gives CASGTGGTDTQYF. The complete variable domain, with remaining parts taken from reference TRBV9 and TRBJ2-3, reads DSGVTQTPKHLITATGQRVTLRCSPRSGDLSVYWYQQSLDQGLQFLIQYYNGEERAKGNILERFSAQQFPDLHSELNLSSLELGDSALYFCASGTGGTDTQYFGPGTRLTVL.

This clonotype was seen at least ten times. V is TRBV20-1 and J is TRBJ2-3, with D possibly TRBD2 on 5 matching bases. The length of the CDR3 is 16 residues. V was trimmed by 0 bases and J by 4 bases, leaving 17 bases between them. Germline V CDR1 and CDR2: DFQATT, SNEGSKA (reference sequence). As DNA, the CDR3 is TGCAGTGCTAGAGAGCGGCGGAGTACGGGATCAGATACGCAGTATTTT. Translated, it gives CSARERRSTGSDTQYF.

This clonotype has ten or more counts. The V call is TRBV2, the J call TRBJ2-1; 8 positions agree with TRBD1. Germline lookup yields CDR1 SNHLY and CDR2 FYNNEI. With V trimmed by 1 base and J by 4 bases, 0 bases remained unmatched. The CDR3 sequence is 14 residues long. The CDR3 bases are TGTGCCAGCAGTGAAGGACAGGGGTACAATGAGCAGTTCTTC. It specifies CASSEGQGYNEQFF.

The rearrangement joins TRBV12-3 or TRBV12-4 to TRBJ2-1; 8 bases are a match to TRBD1. V was clipped by 5 bases and J by 6 bases; unmatched bases: 3. There are 13 residues in the CDR3. CDR3 nucleotides: TGTGCCAGCAGTATCGGACAGGGCAATGAGCAGTTCTTC. Its translation: CASSIGQGNEQFF.

At least ten counts were recorded for this clonotype. The chain uses TRBV4-2 and TRBJ1-1, with 9 bases that match TRBD1. Germline V lookup: CDR1 LGHNA, CDR2 YNFKEQ. Trimming took 0 bases from V and 6 from J; bases not matched to a gene: 2. CDR3 length equals 14 residues. CDR3 nucleotide sequence: TGTGCCAGCAGCCAAGATAGGGACAGGGCTGAAGCTTTCTTT. The encoded protein is CASSQDRDRAEAFF.

This clonotype was seen ten or more times. This chain joins TRBV4-1 and TRBJ1-1; a possible D gene is TRBD1 (5 bases). The CDR3 is 14 amino acids. CDR1 and CDR2 (germline): MGHRA, YSYEKL. V shed 1 base and J shed 4 bases, with 10 bases lying between them. Written as DNA, the CDR3 is TGCGCCAGCAGCCAAGCTGGGGGTAGCACTGAAGCTTTCTTT. It is translated as CASSQAGGSTEAFF.

The chain combines TRBV6-1 with TRBJ1-1; D remains ambiguous. The CDR3 is 13 residues long. The germline V gene has CDR1 MNHNS and CDR2 SASEGT. The V and J ends lost 6 bases and 8 bases respectively, with 16 bases between them. The CDR3 nucleotides are TGTGCCAGCAGCCCGGGCCTACAGCGGGAAGCTTTCTTT. It is translated as CASSPGLQREAFF.

The V call is TRBV4-1, the J call TRBJ2-1; 9 bases align to TRBD2. Germline V lookup: CDR1 MGHRA, CDR2 YSYEKL. The CDR3 consists of 14 residues. The V and J ends lost 6 bases and 7 bases, in that order; junction bases with no gene match: 7. The CDR3, as DNA: TGCGCCAGCAGACTAGCGGGCTTAGGGAATGAGCAGTTCTTC. Translating gives CASRLAGLGNEQFF.